This T cell receptor beta chain was recovered during a study of cytomegalovirus exposure and HLA in healthy donors (dated by TCRdb to the late 2010s). In terms of the full investigation: According to an earlier analysis of 550 to 750 of the donors, some 170 million T cells yielded approximately 120 million unique TCR beta sequences and roughly 280 Gb of sequence data. Roughly 300 gigabases of sequencing data and 80 million or so unique TCR sequences were included in an early release covering about 700 HLA-typed donors. The genetic ancestry cluster associated with self-reported Caucasian donors included 65% to 90% of the roughly 400 genotyped donors. The study aimed to test whether cataloging public T cell receptors could reveal signatures of past pathogen exposure. Using immunosequencing, the study profiled T cell repertoires from 640 or so subjects and related those repertoires to cytomegalovirus serostatus. In addition to the first cohort of 650 to 800 subjects, a separate validation cohort of about 120 different subjects was used. To predict cytomegalovirus infection status, the study combined high-throughput TCR immunosequencing, statistical association of individual TCRs with disease status, and machine learning. A later analysis re-analyzed previously published TCR beta repertoires from several hundred donors and added high-resolution HLA genotyping to study TCR occurrence patterns. Rather than using new phenotypic data, the later analysis identified candidate immune exposures from TCR beta sequences and from how often those sequences occurred across donors. An earlier analysis of approximately 580 of the donors used high-throughput TCR beta sequencing to judge whether each TCR beta V gene segment behaved as functional or pseudogenic. Alongside the repertoire data, information on donor age, sex, ethnicity and CMV serostatus was compiled. In a later genetic analysis, genome-wide SNP genotypes for about 65% of the 666 donors were used, and that subset was treated as a discovery cohort. All discovery cohort repertoires had been generated using a single sequencing platform. HLA typing included class I and class II loci at four-digit resolution. The number of typed donors differed by locus: about 620-640 for A, B, C, DRB1 and DQB1; 500 to 550 for DQA1; 606 for DPA1; and approximately 450 for DPB1. Five DR-DQ haplotypes were handled as single units for association and clustering, since linkage in the cohort was strong. Among 300 to 450 genotyped donors of the cohort, an average of approximately 230,000 unique TCR beta nucleotide sequences were sequenced per donor, around 20% of them non-productive.

Broad study findings and their caveats: An earlier analysis of around 600 of the donors showed that most TCR beta V segments appeared in productive rearrangements either about 87% or about 30% of the time, which broadly matched IMGT annotations. Most TCR sequences were observed very rarely across donors, whereas some public TCRs were present in many individuals. At a false discovery rate of 0.05, a later analysis linked fewer than 20,000 TCR beta sequences to specific HLA alleles. Roughly uniform sequencing depth across donors was assumed in presence/absence analyses, although this assumption may not hold. According to the authors, the approach could potentially be generalized to other disease states and immunological phenotypes. In vitro tests confirmed that three of the cytomegalovirus-associated TCR beta chains recognize cytomegalovirus antigens. Some IMGT-functional V segments, including TRBV6-2 and TRBV6-3, could not be distinguished by the 87-base-pair reads and were therefore excluded. An association between a missense DCLRE1C variant and V-gene and J-gene trimming of TCR beta chains was found in a later genetic analysis and replicated in an independent cohort. The sequencing pipeline was judged likely to have produced a cluster of highly shared sequence variants as a technical artifact. Linkage disequilibrium might explain the correlated functional status among segregating V segments, but an unknown experimental factor could not be ruled out. The only immune exposure information available for the cohort was CMV serostatus. The classifier was reported to diagnose cytomegalovirus status with high specificity and sensitivity in both the original cohort and the validation cohort. Only TCR beta chains were sequenced in this cohort, and the absence of alpha or paired-chain data limited detectable features. In a later analysis, HLA-associated TCR beta chains were found to be more clonally expanded and to have lower generation probabilities than equally common non-associated chains. In a later analysis, several top co-occurrence clusters were reported to appear linked to parvovirus B19, influenza, CMV and Epstein-Barr virus. Most CMV-associated TCR beta chains appeared to be HLA-restricted in a later analysis, and the HLA associations seemed to be driven largely by CMV exposure. According to a later genetic analysis, donors in an Asian-associated ancestry cluster had fewer N-insertions in productive TCRs than the approximately 690-donor mean. HLA typing was unavailable for some donors at each locus, so association tests used only the typed subset. A later analysis found that TCR association rates varied across HLA loci, with DRB1 alleles showing the most associated TCRs and HLA-C alleles the fewest. A total of 150 to 200 TCR beta chains were listed by the study as associated with cytomegalovirus. Because counts were too low, roughly 18 rarely observed V segments, including chromosome 9 orphons, were left out of the earlier analysis of approximately 580 of the donors. Strong co-occurrence of HLA alleles, especially DR and DQ, made assigning TCR associations to individual alleles difficult. A further reported finding was that TCR beta sequences accurately predicted the HLA-A and HLA-B alleles for most subjects in the first cohort.

In total, approximately 690 healthy bone marrow donors made up the cohort. All cohort members were sampled while nominally healthy, although unrecorded immune exposures were likely present. The donor tested CMV seronegative, placing the donor among the roughly 350 seronegative members of the cohort. A peripheral blood sample was collected from each donor, and TCR beta sequencing was performed on peripheral blood mononuclear cells. The Qiagen DNeasy Blood Extraction Kit was used to extract genomic DNA from the blood cell samples. The library relied on the immunoSEQ multiplex PCR assay. For the multiplex PCR, a mixture combining 60 forward primers for TCR Vbeta segments and 13 reverse primers for TCR Jbeta segments was used. Amplification of the CDR3 region of rearranged TCR beta genes was performed with a multiplex PCR assay on genomic DNA. The Illumina HiSeq System was used to sequence the amplified TCR beta libraries as 87-base-pair reads. Concerning the study's data processing: Across the 700 or so repertoires, a later analysis counted tens of millions of unique TCR beta chains, roughly 11 million of which were shared by at least two donors. A nearest-neighbor algorithm error-corrected the raw reads and collapsed the reads into unique sequences, merging closely related sequences to remove PCR and sequencing errors. Alignment of CDR3 sequences to IMGT reference sequences was used to assign V, D and J gene segments. For a sequence to be retained, a match of at least six nucleotides was required to both a V gene segment and a J gene segment. A rearrangement was called productive if the CDR3 had no stop codons and remained in frame with V and J, and every other rearrangement was called non-productive. CDR3 was defined according to IMGT convention as the region running from the second conserved V-encoded cysteine to the conserved J-encoded phenylalanine. Sequences without an unambiguous match to a single V gene segment were excluded from the earlier analysis of about 640 of the donors. In an earlier analysis of approximately 560 of the donors, a V segment was called functional when productive rearrangements were above 56.7%, and segregating when the standard deviation between donors exceeded 5%. A statistical classification framework was developed to diagnose cytomegalovirus status using the catalog of TCR beta chain sequences. A later analysis assigned V and J genes by comparing TCR nucleotide sequences with IMGT/GENE-DB human TR gene sequences. The TCRdist pipeline was used in a later analysis to assign CDR3 sequences and most-parsimonious VDJ recombination scenarios. In a later analysis, each TCR beta chain was defined by its CDR3 amino acid sequence together with its V-gene family, and reads lacking a unique V-gene family were excluded. To address suspected cross-contamination and a sequencing artifact, a later analysis removed over 500 highly shared, low-generation-probability nucleotide sequences. A later analysis calculated a clonal expansion index for each public chain from normalized within-repertoire ranks of inferred template counts. Generation probabilities in a later analysis came from a VDJ recombination model fitted to out-of-frame rearrangements, and those results were checked against IGoR. In a later analysis, hypergeometric tests were used to score TCR-TCR, TCR-HLA and TCR-CMV co-occurrence, with a repertoire-size bias correction applied to TCR pairs. In a later analysis, false discovery rates were estimated by permuting HLA or CMV assignments 20 times. In a later analysis, co-occurring TCRs were grouped using DBSCAN, with TCRdist sequence similarity added in when clustering inside HLA-allele-positive subsets. Co-occurrence clustering excluded repertoires with fewer than 30,000 or more than 120,000 public chains, plus five with anomalous nucleotide sharing. Not all clones reach the TCRdb copy of this immuneACCESS table, which keeps in-frame sequences only. Checked studies attribute under half of the gap to unresolved V genes and leave the rest unexplained. V and J calls plus clone size are reproduced from that table; the DNA served to infer D and trimming. Counted in this sample were around 140,000 clones; approximately 87% of them appeared once. The ten largest clones represent less than 5.5% of the sample.

A remark on this clone: The antigen it recognizes is unknown. No per-base quality is available; no much larger clone lies one base away.

V gives up 5 bases and J gives up 6 bases, and the segment between their germline ends measures 16 bases. The CDR3 spans 15 residues, from the cysteine through the phenylalanine. Left in the record is the CDR3 DNA by itself, 45 bases read in frame from the first base. CDR1 and CDR2 (LGHNA, YNFKEQ) derive from the germline V gene. The sequence was collected from a woman aged 25 to 39 in good health and CMV-seronegative. The sequenced sample consisted of PBMCs. Rearrangement joined TRBV4-2 to TRBJ2-2; the D gene is unclear. Here is the DNA: TGTGCCAGCAGCGGAAAGACTCTAACGGCCGGGGAGCTGTTTTTT. This gives the protein CASSGKTLTAGELFF.